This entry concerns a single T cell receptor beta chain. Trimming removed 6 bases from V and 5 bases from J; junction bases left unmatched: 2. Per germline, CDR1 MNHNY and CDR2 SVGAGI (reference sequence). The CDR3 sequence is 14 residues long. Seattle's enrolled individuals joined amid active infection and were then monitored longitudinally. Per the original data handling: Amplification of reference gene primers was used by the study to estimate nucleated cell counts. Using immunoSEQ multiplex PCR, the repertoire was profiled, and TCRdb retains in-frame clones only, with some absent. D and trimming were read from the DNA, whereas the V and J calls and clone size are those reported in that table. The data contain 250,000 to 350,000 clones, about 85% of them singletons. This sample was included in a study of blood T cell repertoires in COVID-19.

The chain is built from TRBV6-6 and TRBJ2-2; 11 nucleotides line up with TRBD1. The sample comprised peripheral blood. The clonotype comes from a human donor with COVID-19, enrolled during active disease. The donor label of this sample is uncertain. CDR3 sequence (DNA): TGTGCCAGCAGGGGGACAGGGGGAACCGGGGAGCTGTTTTTT. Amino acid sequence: CASRGTGGTGELFF.